A selection of T cell receptor beta chains follows, all from one sample in a study of blood T cell repertoires in COVID-19. This table comes from immunoSEQ multiplex PCR, and its TCRdb copy is limited to in-frame clones, with some not included. The sample holds roughly 400,000 clones; nearly 90% are singletons and the top ten take about 1.5%. Sequenced sample: PBMCs or T cells enriched from blood (not recorded which). The origin of the receptors is a woman aged 18-30 years who had been exposed to COVID-19. Both conserved end residues are part of each CDR3. The D gene is left open where the match is weak. The listing skips clone size in some rows; elsewhere it reads once, few, many or a size class.

d_call	v_call	clone_size	j_call	cdr3_nt	cdr3_aa
TRBD2	TRBV3-1/TRBV3-2	.	TRBJ2-2	TGTGCCAGCAGCCATGGGACTAGCGGGCGGAGGGGGGAGCTGTTTTTT	CASSHGTSGRRGELFF
.	TRBV29-1	.	TRBJ1-3	TGCAGCGTTGCCGTCAGCTCTGGAAACACCATATATTTT	CSVAVSSGNTIYF
.	TRBV10-3	.	TRBJ1-4	TGTGCCATCAGCGTCGGGAGCTATGAAAAACTGTTTTTT	CAISVGSYEKLFF
.	TRBV4-3	.	TRBJ2-7	TGCGCCAGCAGCCAAGACAGGGGCGCTTTCTACGAGCAGTACTTC	CASSQDRGAFYEQYF
TRBD2	TRBV9	.	TRBJ2-2	TGTGCCAGCAGCCGACTAGCGGACACCGGGGAGCTGTTTTTT	CASSRLADTGELFF
.	TRBV2	.	TRBJ1-3	TGTGCCAGCAGGGCCCCGGCAGGGCCGGGAAACACCATATATTTT	CASRAPAGPGNTIYF
TRBD1	TRBV11-2	.	TRBJ2-7	TGTGCCAGCAGCCCGGGGACAGGGAACTACGAGCAGTACTTC	CASSPGTGNYEQYF
.	TRBV7-9	.	TRBJ1-1	TGTGCCAGCAGCTTAGTTCAGGGGACGAACACTGAAGCTTTCTTT	CASSLVQGTNTEAFF
.	TRBV25-1	.	TRBJ1-1	TGTGCCAGCAGTTTGACAGAGAACACTGAAGCTTTCTTT	CASSLTENTEAFF
.	TRBV11-2	.	TRBJ2-7	TGTGCCAGCAGCTTAGCCGGGGGAACCTACGAGCAGTACTTC	CASSLAGGTYEQYF
TRBD1	TRBV5-1	.	TRBJ2-3	TGCGCCAGCAGCTTGTGGACTATTTGGGACAGGGAAATCCCCGATACGCAGTATTTT	CASSLWTIWDREIPDTQYF
TRBD1	TRBV27	once	TRBJ2-7	TGTGCCAGCAGGGTGACAGGGGGTTCCTACGAGCAGTACTTC	CASRVTGGSYEQYF
TRBD2	TRBV6-6	.	TRBJ2-1	TGTGCCAGCAGTCGGACGGCGGGGGGAGGCTACAATGAGCAGTTCTTC	CASSRTAGGGYNEQFF
TRBD1	TRBV5-6	.	TRBJ1-2	TGTGCCAGCAGCCCGGGACAGGGGGCCTCTAACTATGGCTACACCTTC	CASSPGQGASNYGYTF
.	TRBV19	once	TRBJ2-7	TGTGCCAGTAGTCCTCGACACCCCTACGAGCAGTACTTC	CASSPRHPYEQYF
TRBD1	TRBV9	.	TRBJ2-7	TGTGCCAGCAGCGATAGACAGGGGTCCGAGCAGTACTTC	CASSDRQGSEQYF
TRBD2	TRBV7-9	.	TRBJ2-7	TGTGCCAGCAGCTCCGGACTAGCCTACGAGCAGTACTTC	CASSSGLAYEQYF
TRBD1	TRBV6-5	once	TRBJ1-2	TGTGCCAGCACCTTAGACGGGACAGGGAGCGGCTACACCTTC	CASTLDGTGSGYTF
.	TRBV19	once	TRBJ2-5	TGTGCCAGTACTATGGCAGGGAAAGAGACCCAGTACTTC	CASTMAGKETQYF
.	TRBV19	.	TRBJ2-7	TGTGCCACCCCAGGCGGAGGGACCTACGAGCAGTACTTC	CATPGGGTYEQYF
.	TRBV4-1	.	TRBJ2-7	TGCGCCAGCAGCCAAACAACTGTCCAGGGTCTCGGATTTACCTACGAGCAGTACTTC	CASSQTTVQGLGFTYEQYF
.	TRBV15	.	TRBJ2-7	TGTGCCACCAGCTTACACAGGGATAGCTACGAGCAGTACTTC	CATSLHRDSYEQYF
.	TRBV7-6	.	TRBJ2-7	TGTGCCAGCAGCTTGTTCGCCGGGGTCAACTACGAGCAGTACTTC	CASSLFAGVNYEQYF
TRBD2	TRBV28	.	TRBJ2-2	TGTGCCAGCAGTTCGACTAGCGGGGGGGCGTGGACCGGGGAGCTGTTTTTT	CASSSTSGGAWTGELFF
.	TRBV12-3/TRBV12-4	.	TRBJ2-7	TGTGCCAGCAGGGTCGGGATAAACGAGCAGTACTTC	CASRVGINEQYF
.	TRBV5-1	.	TRBJ1-1	TGCGCCAGCAGCTTGGTTACGGTGAACACTGAAGCTTTCTTT	CASSLVTVNTEAFF
.	TRBV3-1/TRBV3-2	.	TRBJ1-4	TGTGCCAGCAGCCAAAGGCCAGGGTGGGGGGTTGAAAAACTGTTTTTT	CASSQRPGWGVEKLFF
.	TRBV9	.	TRBJ2-2	TGTGCCAGCAGCGTAGGCAGCGGCGGGGAGCTGTTTTTT	CASSVGSGGELFF
TRBD2	TRBV7-2	.	TRBJ2-7	TGTGCCAGCAGCTTAGGGGGGGGTGGATACGAGCAGTACTTC	CASSLGGGGYEQYF
.	TRBV30	.	TRBJ2-7	TGTGCCTGGAGTCTCCGGGGGTTCTCCTACGAGCAGTACTTC	CAWSLRGFSYEQYF
.	TRBV9	.	TRBJ2-7	TGTGCCAGCAGCGTATCGTGGGCAGGGCCCTACGAGCAGTACTTC	CASSVSWAGPYEQYF
TRBD1	TRBV11-3	.	TRBJ2-1	TGTGCCAGCAGCTCATATCCGGGACAGGAGCAGTTCTTC	CASSSYPGQEQFF
.	TRBV15	.	TRBJ2-5	TGTGCCACCAGCAGAGTGTCGGAAGAGACCCAGTACTTC	CATSRVSEETQYF
TRBD1	TRBV19	.	TRBJ1-1	TGTGCCAGTAGTATCCGGGACAGGGGCACTGAAGCTTTCTTT	CASSIRDRGTEAFF
.	TRBV14	.	TRBJ1-5	TGTGCCAGCAGCCAACAGGGAAATCAGCCCCAGCATTTT	CASSQQGNQPQHF
TRBD1	TRBV6-5	.	TRBJ1-3	TGTGCCAGCAGTCAACACAGGGGGGCTGGAAACACCATATATTTT	CASSQHRGAGNTIYF
.	TRBV14	.	TRBJ2-5	TGTGCCAGCAGCCAAGATCAGGGCGTCGGACCAGAGACCCAGTACTTC	CASSQDQGVGPETQYF
TRBD2	TRBV7-3	.	TRBJ2-3	TGTGCCAGCAGCTCACTAGCGGCTAGCACAGATACGCAGTATTTT	CASSSLAASTDTQYF
TRBD1	TRBV28	.	TRBJ1-3	TGTGCCAGCAGTCGAGGGACAGGGGTTGAAAACACCATATATTTT	CASSRGTGVENTIYF
TRBD2	TRBV9	.	TRBJ2-1	TGTGCCAGCAGCGTAGGCCTAGCGGGGGGCTTTGGGGTGTACAATGAGCAGTTCTTC	CASSVGLAGGFGVYNEQFF
TRBD2	TRBV7-8	once	TRBJ2-7	TGTGCCAGCAGCTTTGAAATAGCGGGAAGCTCCTACGAGCAGTACTTC	CASSFEIAGSSYEQYF
.	TRBV5-4	.	TRBJ2-5	TGTGCCAGCAGCTTTTCAGCGACCCAAGAGACCCAGTACTTC	CASSFSATQETQYF
TRBD1	TRBV6-1	.	TRBJ1-5	TGTGCCAGCAGTGAGGGGACAGCTAGCAATCAGCCCCAGCATTTT	CASSEGTASNQPQHF
TRBD1	TRBV11-2	.	TRBJ2-7	TGTGCCAGCAGCCCCCAGGGGGTGGGCGAGCAGTACTTC	CASSPQGVGEQYF
TRBD2	TRBV7-8	.	TRBJ2-2	TGTGCCAGCAGCTTAGCTATCCTAGCGGGAGGGAACACCGGGGAGCTGTTTTTT	CASSLAILAGGNTGELFF
TRBD1	TRBV27	.	TRBJ1-2	TGTGCCAGCAGTCCCCAGGGGGTCCTCCGGGACTATGGCTACACCTTC	CASSPQGVLRDYGYTF
.	TRBV4-3	.	TRBJ2-7	TGCGCCAGCAGCCAAGCACAGGGTACCTCCTCCTACGAGCAGTACTTC	CASSQAQGTSSYEQYF
.	TRBV2	once	TRBJ2-7	TGTGCCAGCAGCAAAGCATACGAGCAGTACTTC	CASSKAYEQYF